These 14 T cell receptor beta chains came from one sample sequenced in a study of T-cell memory formation after mild COVID-19. TCRdb re-called the 5' RACE reads through MiXCR, storing one row per CDR3 protein. In the table there are 150,000 to 200,000 distinct CDR3 sequences, roughly 15% of which are singletons. The source material was PBMCs or a T cell subset sorted from them (not recorded which). Receptors originate from an adult woman who had mild COVID-19 (a few samples of this study predate the infection). Cell type and time point are not known.

V is TRBV14 and J is TRBJ2-7; TRBD1 agrees at 7 bases. CDR1 and CDR2 from the germline V gene are SGHDN and FVKESK. The CDR3 runs to 14 residues. Trimming took 4 bases from V and 4 from J; bases not matched to a gene: 7. In DNA form, the CDR3 reads TGTGCCAGCAGCCTCCGGGACAGAAATTACGAGCAGTACTTC. Its translation is CASSLRDRNYEQYF.

This clonotype has more than one count but fewer than ten. The J gene is TRBJ1-1, the V gene TRBV27; D remains unclear. V was shortened by 5 bases and J by 0 bases, with 10 bases between the two germline ends. Germline lookup yields CDR1 MNHEY and CDR2 SMNVEV (reference sequence). The CDR3 covers 14 residues. This CDR3 is CASSSLGLNTEAFF. The DNA for the CDR3 is TGTGCCAGCAGTAGCCTAGGGCTGAACACTGAAGCTTTCTTT.

For the CDR3, the DNA is TGTGCCAGCAGCCTCCTAAACATGGGCGGGGAGCTGTTTTTT. Its translation: CASSLLNMGGELFF. The chain joins TRBV7-9 to TRBJ2-2; D gene unclear. Germline V lookup: CDR1 SEHNR, CDR2 FQNEAQ (reference sequence). Between the trimmed V and J ends, which lost 5 bases and 7 bases, there was a span of 14 bases. The length of the CDR3 is 14 residues.

The table lists this clonotype with a few counts. The rearrangement uses TRBV18 and TRBJ2-7; TRBD2 matches 14 bases. The CDR3 is made up of 19 amino acids. CDR1 KGHSH and CDR2 LQKENI come from the germline V gene. Trimming at V came to 3 bases and at J to 4 bases, leaving 14 bases not matched to a gene. The CDR3 DNA is TGTGCCAGCTCACCTCGGACAGGATCCGGGACTAGCGGGAGTTACGAGCAGTACTTC. Protein product: CASSPRTGSGTSGSYEQYF.

The table lists this clonotype with many counts. The chain joins TRBV7-7 to TRBJ2-2; either TRBD1 or TRBD2 may fit D (6 bases each). The CDR3 has 14 residues. Germline V gene lookup returns CDR1 SSHAT and CDR2 FNYEAQ (reference sequence). The ends were cut back, 5 bases at V and 4 bases at J, with 11 bases in the middle. The CDR3 DNA reads as TGTGCCAGCAGCCCGGGGGCGGTCACCGGGGAGCTGTTTTTT. This translates into CASSPGAVTGELFF. Using reference TRBV7-7 and TRBJ2-2 for the parts outside the CDR3, the full variable domain is GAGVSQSPRYKVTKRGQDVTLRCDPISSHATLYWYQQALGQGPEFLTYFNYEAQPDKSGLPSDRFSAERPEGSISTLTIQRTEQRDSAMYRCASSPGAVTGELFFGEGSRLTVL.

This chain connects TRBV6-2 or TRBV6-3 to TRBJ1-1; the D is unclear. This CDR3 spans 14 amino acids. V was shortened by 4 bases and J by 0 bases, with 9 bases between the two germline ends. Per the germline V gene, CDR1 is MNHEY and CDR2 is SVGEGT. This chain's CDR3 is CASSFGRLNTEAFF. The CDR3 DNA is TGTGCCAGCAGTTTCGGGAGGCTGAACACTGAAGCTTTCTTT.

This clonotype was detected many times. This chain uses TRBV19 with TRBJ2-3, with D maybe TRBD2 (6 bases). This CDR3 has 17 amino acids. CDR1 is LNHDA, CDR2 SQIVND, per germline (reference sequence). Deletions cut 0 bases from V and 3 bases from J, with 16 bases between. DNA of the CDR3: TGTGCCAGTAGTATAGACCCCTCAGCGGGCGGGACAGATACGCAGTATTTT. This encodes CASSIDPSAGGTDTQYF.

This clonotype appeared a few times. The chain joins TRBV5-5 to TRBJ2-1; D might be TRBD1 or TRBD2, each matching 5 bases. The germline CDR1 and CDR2 sequences are SGHKS and YYEKEE (reference sequence). The CDR3 extends over 13 amino acids. Deletions cut 3 bases from V and 7 bases from J, with 11 bases between. CDR3: CASSYLGGNEQFF. The CDR3 region has the DNA TGTGCCAGCAGCTACCTTGGGGGAAATGAGCAGTTCTTC.

This clonotype was detected a few times. The rearrangement links TRBV6-2 or TRBV6-3 to TRBJ2-5, with TRBD2 matching over 9 bases. Germline values: CDR1 MNHEY, CDR2 SVGEGT. This CDR3 has 15 residues. Germline trimming cut 6 bases from V and 5 bases from J; bases unmatched to any gene: 10. The CDR3 sequence: CASRFSGRQGETQYF. In nucleotides, the CDR3 is TGTGCCAGCAGATTCAGCGGGAGGCAGGGCGAGACCCAGTACTTC.

This clonotype was counted a few times. The chain has TRBV9 and TRBJ1-5; D is ambiguous. Germline-derived CDR1 and CDR2 are SGDLS and YYNGEE. With 7 bases removed from V and 7 bases from J, the gap between germline ends came to 12 bases. This CDR3 region has 12 residues. CDR3 coding DNA: TGTGCCAGCTTTTTGGTACGGCAGCCCCAGCATTTT. Protein product: CASFLVRQPQHF.

This clonotype was observed a few times. V is TRBV7-3 and J is TRBJ2-5; D gene uncertain. The CDR3 contains 15 residues. Per germline, CDR1 SGHTA and CDR2 FQGTGA. Between the trimmed V and J ends, which lost 6 bases and 2 bases, there was a span of 16 bases. CDR3 nucleotide sequence: TGTGCCAGCAGAAGGAACCCTAATATTCAAGAGACCCAGTACTTC. Protein sequence: CASRRNPNIQETQYF.

The chain is built from TRBV3-1 and TRBJ1-2, with D maybe TRBD1 (6 bases). The CDR3 consists of 13 residues. Deletions cut 4 bases from V and 7 bases from J, with 13 bases between. Germline V gives CDR1 LGHDT, CDR2 YNNKEL (reference sequence). Here the CDR3 reads CASSPPGVRGYTF. The CDR3 bases are TGTGCCAGCAGCCCTCCAGGGGTTCGTGGCTACACCTTC.

This clonotype was counted between two and nine times. The rearrangement links TRBV12-3 or TRBV12-4 to TRBJ2-7, with D hard to call. CDR3 length equals 13 residues. Between the trimmed V and J ends, which lost 1 base and 3 bases, there was a span of 7 bases. The CDR3 sequence is CASSLDTGYEQYF. Written as DNA, the CDR3 is TGTGCCAGCAGTTTAGATACGGGCTACGAGCAGTACTTC.

This clonotype appeared a few times. This CDR3 reads CASSPDSWSDIQYF. The CDR3 DNA is TGCGCCAGCAGCCCGGACAGTTGGTCGGACATTCAGTACTTC. The V call is TRBV5-1, the J call TRBJ2-4; D is possibly TRBD1 (6 bases). The CDR3 contains 14 residues. Germline V gene lookup returns CDR1 SGHRS and CDR2 YFSETQ. With 4 bases removed from V and 8 bases from J, the gap between germline ends came to 16 bases. Complete variable domain (other parts from reference TRBV5-1 and TRBJ2-4): KAGVTQTPRYLIKTRGQQVTLSCSPISGHRSVSWYQQTPGQGLQFLFEYFSETQRNKGNFPGRFSGRQFSNSRSEMNVSTLELGDSALYLCASSPDSWSDIQYFGAGTRLSVL.